Detailed here is one T cell receptor (beta chain). Its antigen is still unknown. The sample comes from a study of beta chain features in type 1 diabetes. Study-wide results and caveats: Shorter templates might be favored by PCR, and equally so in patients and in controls. In cDNA sequencing, cells with high TCR expression could be over-represented. Shortening of TCRB CDR3s, moderate but significant, appeared in all four CD4+ subsets of Type 1 diabetes patients.

Germline V lookup: CDR1 MNHEY, CDR2 SVGAGI. Unmatched junction bases numbered 6, after V lost 5 bases and J lost 4 bases. The CDR3 runs to 14 residues. Every bit of the isolated RNA underwent reverse transcription, so sequencing read expressed TCRB transcripts. The method was immunoSEQ multiplex PCR; TCRdb's version includes in-frame clones alone and lacks a portion of them. The sample holds hundreds of thousands of clones, 11% to 15% seen once. The sequenced sample consisted of central memory CD4+ T cells from blood. The chain combines TRBV6-5 with TRBJ1-1; TRBD1 matches at 8 bases. The TCR originated in a man in his thirties or forties in good health. The CDR3 region has the DNA TGTGCCAGCAGTGTGACAGGGGTTCGCACTGAAGCTTTCTTT. This translates into CASSVTGVRTEAFF.